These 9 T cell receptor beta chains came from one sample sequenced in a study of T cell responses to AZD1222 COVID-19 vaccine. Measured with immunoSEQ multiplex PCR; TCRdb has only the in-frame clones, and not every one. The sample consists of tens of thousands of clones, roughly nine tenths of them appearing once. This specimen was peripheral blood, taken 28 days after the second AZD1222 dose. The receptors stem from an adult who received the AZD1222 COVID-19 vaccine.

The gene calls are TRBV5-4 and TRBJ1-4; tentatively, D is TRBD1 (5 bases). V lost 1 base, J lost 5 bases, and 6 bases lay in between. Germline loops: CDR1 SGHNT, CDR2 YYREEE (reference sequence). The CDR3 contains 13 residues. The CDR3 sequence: CASSLRGNEKLFF. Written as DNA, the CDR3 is TGTGCCAGCAGCTTGCGGGGGAATGAAAAACTGTTTTTT.

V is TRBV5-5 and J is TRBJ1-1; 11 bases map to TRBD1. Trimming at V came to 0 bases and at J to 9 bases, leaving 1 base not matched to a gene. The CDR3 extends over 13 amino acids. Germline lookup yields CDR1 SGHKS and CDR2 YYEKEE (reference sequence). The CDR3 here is CASSLGTGGKAFF. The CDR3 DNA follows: TGTGCCAGCAGCTTGGGGACAGGGGGCAAAGCTTTCTTT.

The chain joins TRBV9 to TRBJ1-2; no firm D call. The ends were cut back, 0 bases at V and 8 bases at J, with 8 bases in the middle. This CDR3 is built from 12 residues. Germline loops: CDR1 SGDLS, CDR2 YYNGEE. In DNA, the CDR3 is TGTGCCAGCAGCGTAGATCGTGGGGGCTACACCTTC. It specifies CASSVDRGGYTF.

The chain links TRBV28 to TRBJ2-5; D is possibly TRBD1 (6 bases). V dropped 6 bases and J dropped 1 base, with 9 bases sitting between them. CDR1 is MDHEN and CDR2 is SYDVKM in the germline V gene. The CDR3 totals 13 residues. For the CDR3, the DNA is TGTGCCAGCAGGCTACAGGGCCAAGAGACCCAGTACTTC. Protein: CASRLQGQETQYF.

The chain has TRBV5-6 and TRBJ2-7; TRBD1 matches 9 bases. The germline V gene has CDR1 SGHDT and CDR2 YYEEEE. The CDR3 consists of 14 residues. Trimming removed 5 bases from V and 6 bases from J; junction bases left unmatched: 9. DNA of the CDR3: TGTGCCAGCAGACTACAGGGGGCAGTAACCGAGCAGTACGTC. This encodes CASRLQGAVTEQYV.

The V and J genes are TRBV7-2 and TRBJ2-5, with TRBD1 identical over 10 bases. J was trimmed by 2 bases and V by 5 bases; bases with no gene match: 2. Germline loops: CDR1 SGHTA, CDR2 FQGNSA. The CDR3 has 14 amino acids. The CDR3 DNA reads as TGTGCCAGCAGCCCGGGACAGGGGCAAGAGACCCAGTACTTC. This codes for CASSPGQGQETQYF.

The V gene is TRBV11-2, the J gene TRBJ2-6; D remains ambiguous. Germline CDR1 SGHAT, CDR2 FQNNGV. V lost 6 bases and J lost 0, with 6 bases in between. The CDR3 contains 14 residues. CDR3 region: CASRYISGANVLTF. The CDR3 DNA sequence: TGTGCCAGCAGATACATCTCTGGGGCCAACGTCCTGACTTTC.

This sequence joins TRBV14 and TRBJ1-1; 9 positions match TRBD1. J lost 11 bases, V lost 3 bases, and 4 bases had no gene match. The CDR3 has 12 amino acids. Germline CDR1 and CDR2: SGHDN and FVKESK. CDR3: CASSQRQGVAFF. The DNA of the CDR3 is TGTGCCAGCAGCCAGCGACAGGGGGTGGCTTTCTTT.

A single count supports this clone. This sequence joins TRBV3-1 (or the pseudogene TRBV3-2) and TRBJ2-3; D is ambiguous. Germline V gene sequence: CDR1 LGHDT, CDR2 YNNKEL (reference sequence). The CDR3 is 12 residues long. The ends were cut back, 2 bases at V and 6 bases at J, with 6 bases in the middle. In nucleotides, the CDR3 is TGTGCCAGCAGCCAATTGGCGGATACGCAGTATTTT. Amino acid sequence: CASSQLADTQYF.